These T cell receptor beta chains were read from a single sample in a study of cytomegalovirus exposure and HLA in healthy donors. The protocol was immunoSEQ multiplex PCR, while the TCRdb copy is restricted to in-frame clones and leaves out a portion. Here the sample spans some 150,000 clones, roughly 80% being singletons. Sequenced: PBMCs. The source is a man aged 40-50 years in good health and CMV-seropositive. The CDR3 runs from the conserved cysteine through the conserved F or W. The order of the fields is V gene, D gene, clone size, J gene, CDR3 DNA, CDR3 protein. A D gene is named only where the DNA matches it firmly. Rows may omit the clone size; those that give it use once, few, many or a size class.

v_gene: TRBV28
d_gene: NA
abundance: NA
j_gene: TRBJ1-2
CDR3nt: TGTGCCAGCAGTTCGTTCTATGGCTACACCTTC
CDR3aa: CASSSFYGYTF

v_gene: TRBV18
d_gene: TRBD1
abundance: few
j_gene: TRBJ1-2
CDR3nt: TGTGCCAGCTCACCGCAGGGGGCTAACTATGGCTACACCTTC
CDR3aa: CASSPQGANYGYTF

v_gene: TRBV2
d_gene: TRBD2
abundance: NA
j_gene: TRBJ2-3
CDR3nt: TGTGCCACAAATAGCGGGAGCACAGATACGCAGTATTTT
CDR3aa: CATNSGSTDTQYF

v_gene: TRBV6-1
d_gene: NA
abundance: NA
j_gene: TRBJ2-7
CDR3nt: TGTGCCAGCAGTGAAGCGCGGCAGGGGGGTTACGAGCAGTACTTC
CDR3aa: CASSEARQGGYEQYF

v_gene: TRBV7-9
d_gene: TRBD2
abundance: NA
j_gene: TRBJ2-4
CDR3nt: TGTGCCAGCAGCTTAGCGGGGGGAGGGGACATTCAGTACTTC
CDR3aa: CASSLAGGGDIQYF

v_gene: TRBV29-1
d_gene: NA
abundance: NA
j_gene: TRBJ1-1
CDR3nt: TGCAGCGTTATGAGGACAGCTGAAGCTTTCTTT
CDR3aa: CSVMRTAEAFF

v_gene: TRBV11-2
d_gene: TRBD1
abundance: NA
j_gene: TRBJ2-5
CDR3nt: TGTGCCAGCAGGGCAACCGGGACAGCCGAAGAGACCCAGTACTTC
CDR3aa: CASRATGTAEETQYF

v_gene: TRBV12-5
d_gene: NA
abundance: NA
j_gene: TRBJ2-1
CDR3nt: TGTGCTAGTGGTTTGGGATTGGCGGGAAACAATGAGCAGTTCTTC
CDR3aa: CASGLGLAGNNEQFF

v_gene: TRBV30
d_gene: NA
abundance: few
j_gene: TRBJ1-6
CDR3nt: TGTGCCTGGGATCAGGGTGGTAGTTCACCCCTCCACTTT
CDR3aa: CAWDQGGSSPLHF

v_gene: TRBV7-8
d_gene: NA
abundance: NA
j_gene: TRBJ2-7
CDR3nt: TGTGCCAGCAGCTTAGCAGGAGGGAGTTACGAGCAGTACTTC
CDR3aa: CASSLAGGSYEQYF

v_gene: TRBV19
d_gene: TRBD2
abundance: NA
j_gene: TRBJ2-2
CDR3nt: TGTGCCAGTAGTCAAAGCGGGGTTAACACCGGGGAGCTGTTTTTT
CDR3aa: CASSQSGVNTGELFF

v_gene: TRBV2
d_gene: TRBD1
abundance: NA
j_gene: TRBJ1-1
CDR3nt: TGTGCCAGCAGTGAAATTGGGACAGGGAACACTGAAGCTTTCTTT
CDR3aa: CASSEIGTGNTEAFF

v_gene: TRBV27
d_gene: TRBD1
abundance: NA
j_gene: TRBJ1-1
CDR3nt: TGTGCCAGCAGTACAGGGGTCACTGAAGCTTTCTTT
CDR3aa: CASSTGVTEAFF

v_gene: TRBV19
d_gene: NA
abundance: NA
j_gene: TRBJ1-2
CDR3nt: TGTGCCAGTCTCCGGCCGGGGACAACTGGTGGCTACACCTTC
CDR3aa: CASLRPGTTGGYTF

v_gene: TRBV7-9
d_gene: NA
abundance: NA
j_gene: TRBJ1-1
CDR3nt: TGTGCCAGCAGCTTAGAGGCACAGGGCGGCACTGAAGCTTTCTTT
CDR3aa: CASSLEAQGGTEAFF

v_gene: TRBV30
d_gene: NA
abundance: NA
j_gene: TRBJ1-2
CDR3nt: TGTGCCTGGAACGACAGGCGAGGCGGCTACACCTTC
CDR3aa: CAWNDRRGGYTF

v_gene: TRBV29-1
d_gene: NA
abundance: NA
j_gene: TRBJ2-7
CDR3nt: TGCAGCGTTGAAGATTGGGGAGACGAGGAGCAGTACTTC
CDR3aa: CSVEDWGDEEQYF